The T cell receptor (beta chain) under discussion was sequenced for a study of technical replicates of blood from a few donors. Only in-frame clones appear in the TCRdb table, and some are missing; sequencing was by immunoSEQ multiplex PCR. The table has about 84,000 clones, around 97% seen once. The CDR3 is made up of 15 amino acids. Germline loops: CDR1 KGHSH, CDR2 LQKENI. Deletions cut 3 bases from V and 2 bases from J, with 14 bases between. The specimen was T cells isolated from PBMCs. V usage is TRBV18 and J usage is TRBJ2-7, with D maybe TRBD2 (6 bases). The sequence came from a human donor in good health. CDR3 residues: CASSPNPTRAYEQYF. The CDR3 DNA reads TGTGCCAGCTCACCCAACCCGACTAGAGCCTACGAGCAGTACTTC.